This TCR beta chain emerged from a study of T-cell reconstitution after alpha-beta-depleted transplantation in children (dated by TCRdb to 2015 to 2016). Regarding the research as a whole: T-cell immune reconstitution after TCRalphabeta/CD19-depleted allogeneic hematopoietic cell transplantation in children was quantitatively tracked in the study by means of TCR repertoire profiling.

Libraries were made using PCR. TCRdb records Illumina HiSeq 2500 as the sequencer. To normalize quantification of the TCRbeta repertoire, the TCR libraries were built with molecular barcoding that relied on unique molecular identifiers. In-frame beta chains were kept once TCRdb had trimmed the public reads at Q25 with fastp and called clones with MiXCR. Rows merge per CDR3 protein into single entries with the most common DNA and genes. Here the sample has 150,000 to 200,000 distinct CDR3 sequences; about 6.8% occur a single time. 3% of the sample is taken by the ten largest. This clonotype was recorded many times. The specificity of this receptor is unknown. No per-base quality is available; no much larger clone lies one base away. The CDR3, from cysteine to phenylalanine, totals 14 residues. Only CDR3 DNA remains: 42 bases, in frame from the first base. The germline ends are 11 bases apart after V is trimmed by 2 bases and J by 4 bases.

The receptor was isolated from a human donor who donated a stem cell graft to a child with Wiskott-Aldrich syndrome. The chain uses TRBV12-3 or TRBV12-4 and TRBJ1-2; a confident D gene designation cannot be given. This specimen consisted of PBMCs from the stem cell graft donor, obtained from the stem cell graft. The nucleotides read TGTGCCAGCAGTTTATACGACATGGGCTATGGCTACACCTTC. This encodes CASSLYDMGYGYTF.